Presented here are 20 T cell receptor beta chains from one specimen sequenced in a study of T cell responses to AZD1222 COVID-19 vaccine. The method was immunoSEQ multiplex PCR; TCRdb's version includes in-frame clones alone and lacks a portion of them. Of 150,000 to 200,000 clones listed, roughly 94% are singletons. The specimen was peripheral blood, collected 28 days after the second AZD1222 dose. The receptors were gathered from an adult who received the AZD1222 COVID-19 vaccine.

This chain uses TRBV27 with TRBJ1-2; perhaps TRBD1 as D (5 bases). The CDR3 totals 13 residues. Trimming took 2 bases from V and 7 from J, leaving 11 bases between them. In germline, CDR1 is MNHEY, CDR2 SMNVEV (reference sequence). The CDR3 region has the DNA TGTGCCAGCAGTTTAGAGGGACTGAGTGGCTACACCTTC. Amino acids: CASSLEGLSGYTF.

The J gene is TRBJ1-2, the V gene TRBV30, with 8 bases fitting TRBD1. In germline, CDR1 is GTSNPN, CDR2 SVGIG (reference sequence). The CDR3 sequence is 13 residues long. The ends lost 0 bases at V and 7 bases at J; junction bases unmatched: 4. CDR3 nucleotides: TGTGCCTGGAGTGTATCCAGGGGGCGTGGCTACACCTTC. The encoded protein is CAWSVSRGRGYTF.

The V call is TRBV3-1 (or the pseudogene TRBV3-2), the J call TRBJ1-5, with D uncertain. Germline CDR1 reads LGHDT; CDR2 reads YNNKEL (reference sequence). The V end lost 0 bases, the J end lost 7 bases, and 10 bases lay between the germline ends. This CDR3 region has 14 residues. CDR3 in DNA: TGTGCCAGCAGCCAAGAGTATAAGGGACAGCCCCAGCATTTT. This gives the protein CASSQEYKGQPQHF.

This sequence joins TRBV24-1 and TRBJ1-5; D unclear. CDR1 is KGHDR and CDR2 is SFDVKD in the germline V gene. This CDR3 comprises 16 residues. Trimming took 0 bases from V and 5 from J, leaving 13 bases between them. The DNA of the CDR3 is TGTGCCACCAGTGATTTGGATGGGCAGCAATATCAGCCCCAGCATTTT. It translates to CATSDLDGQQYQPQHF.

The chain has TRBV7-9 and TRBJ1-1; D not certain. The CDR3 extends over 15 amino acids. The germline gives CDR1 SEHNR, CDR2 FQNEAQ (reference sequence). The germline V and J ends were trimmed by 1 base and 4 bases, with 13 bases remaining between them. The CDR3 reads CASSLGADSSTEAFF. Written as DNA, the CDR3 is TGTGCCAGCAGCTTAGGGGCTGATTCCAGCACTGAAGCTTTCTTT.

This clone occurred a few times. The CDR3 sequence: CASSSRAGRNQETQYF. As DNA, the CDR3 is TGTGCCAGCAGCTCGAGGGCGGGGCGGAACCAAGAGACCCAGTACTTC. The rearrangement joins TRBV11-1 to TRBJ2-5, with TRBD2 as a possible D gene (6 bases). V shed 4 bases and J shed 0 bases, with 15 bases lying between them. CDR1 SGHAT and CDR2 FQDESV come from the germline V gene (reference sequence). CDR3 size: 16 residues.

This chain joins TRBV11-2 and TRBJ2-7; D is uncertain. Germline values: CDR1 SGHAT, CDR2 FQNNGV. The CDR3 consists of 15 residues. V shed 0 bases and J shed 3 bases, with 12 bases lying between them. CDR3 protein: CASSLDAVTFYEQYF. The DNA for the CDR3 is TGTGCCAGCAGCTTAGACGCAGTTACTTTCTACGAGCAGTACTTC.

The rearrangement joins TRBV13 to TRBJ2-3; TRBD1 or TRBD2 may be the D gene (6 bases each). The CDR3 sequence is 16 residues long. The germline V and J ends were trimmed by 0 bases and 0 bases, with 10 bases remaining between them. Germline-derived CDR1 and CDR2 are PRHDT and FYEKMQ (reference sequence). CDR3 sequence (DNA): TGTGCCAGCAGCTTAGGGGGGGGCCAGAGCACAGATACGCAGTATTTT. Translating it yields CASSLGGGQSTDTQYF. Variable domain in full (rest from reference TRBV13 and TRBJ2-3): AAGVIQSPRHLIKEKRETATLKCYPIPRHDTVYWYQQGPGQDPQFLISFYEKMQSDKGSIPDRFSAQQFSDYHSELNMSSLELGDSALYFCASSLGGGQSTDTQYFGPGTRLTVL.

This sequence joins TRBV20-1 and TRBJ1-1; TRBD1 is a possible D gene (5 bases). Trimming left V 4 bases short and J 6 bases short, with 9 bases between. The CDR3 is 11 residues long. Germline loops: CDR1 DFQATT, CDR2 SNEGSKA (reference sequence). Here the CDR3 reads CSANRLSEAFF. As DNA, the CDR3 is TGCAGTGCTAACAGGCTCTCTGAAGCTTTCTTT.

The rearrangement uses TRBV7-9 and TRBJ1-3, with D unresolved. Germline lookup yields CDR1 SEHNR and CDR2 FQNEAQ (reference sequence). Trimming removed 5 bases at V and 4 bases at J, with 15 bases between. The CDR3 runs 15 residues. CDR3 coding DNA: TGTGCCAGCAGCCTGCCCTTGGGATCGGGAAACACCATATATTTT. Amino acids: CASSLPLGSGNTIYF.

About this clone itself: This sample also contains other DNA sequences that code for the same CDR3. The chain recombines TRBV13 with TRBJ2-7; TRBD1 matches at 10 bases. Unmatched junction bases numbered 6, after V lost 5 bases and J lost 5 bases. The germline V gene has CDR1 PRHDT and CDR2 FYEKMQ (reference sequence). The CDR3 runs to 14 residues. For the CDR3, the DNA is TGTGCCAGCAGCCCACGGGACAGGGGTCACGAGCAGTACTTC. It codes for CASSPRDRGHEQYF.

CDR3 in amino acids: CASSQQGLGEKLFF. The CDR3 nucleotides read TGTGCCAGCAGCCAACAGGGTTTGGGTGAAAAACTGTTTTTT. The gene calls are TRBV3-1 (or the pseudogene TRBV3-2) and TRBJ1-4, with TRBD1 as a possible D gene (5 bases). V shed 2 bases and J shed 7 bases, with 11 bases lying between them. This CDR3 comprises 14 residues. Germline V gene data show CDR1 as LGHDT and CDR2 as YNNKEL (reference sequence).

The chain is built from TRBV4-2 and TRBJ2-6; TRBD1 matches at 11 bases. Germline loops: CDR1 LGHNA, CDR2 YNFKEQ. This CDR3 is built from 16 residues. Trimming took 5 bases from V and 2 from J; bases not matched to a gene: 2. CDR3 protein: CASSLGQGAGANVLTF. CDR3 bases: TGTGCCAGCAGCTTGGGACAGGGGGCTGGGGCCAACGTCCTGACTTTC.

V usage is TRBV5-6 and J usage is TRBJ1-1; D perhaps matches TRBD1 (6 bases). The V end lost 3 bases, the J end lost 0 bases, and 21 bases lay between the germline ends. The V gene's germline CDR1 is SGHDT and CDR2 YYEEEE. This CDR3 region has 18 residues. CDR3 protein: CASSSTWGRGPLNTEAFF. Written as DNA, the CDR3 is TGTGCCAGCAGCTCGACTTGGGGCAGGGGACCCTTGAACACTGAAGCTTTCTTT.

The V gene is TRBV4-2, the J gene TRBJ1-1; no reliable D call. The V and J ends lost 2 bases and 1 base respectively, with 11 bases between them. The CDR3 sequence is 15 residues long. Germline V CDR1 and CDR2: LGHNA, YNFKEQ. CDR3 loop: CASSQRLLSNTEAFF. CDR3 nucleotide sequence: TGTGCCAGCAGCCAACGCCTGCTGTCGAACACTGAAGCTTTCTTT.

The chain links TRBV18 to TRBJ2-3; D unclear. Germline CDR1 is KGHSH and CDR2 is LQKENI. There are 13 residues in the CDR3. Deletions cut 3 bases from V and 3 bases from J, with 7 bases between. CDR3 protein: CASSPSPTDTQYF. In nucleotides, the CDR3 is TGTGCCAGCTCACCGAGCCCTACAGATACGCAGTATTTT.

This chain connects TRBV5-1 to TRBJ2-1; D is ambiguous. There are 15 residues in the CDR3. V was cut by 4 bases and J by 0 bases, with 11 bases left in between. Looked up from germline, CDR1 is SGHRS and CDR2 is YFSETQ. DNA for the CDR3: TGCGCCAGCAGCGGGCGGCAAAGCTCCTACAATGAGCAGTTCTTC. This gives the protein CASSGRQSSYNEQFF. Complete variable domain (other parts from reference TRBV5-1 and TRBJ2-1): KAGVTQTPRYLIKTRGQQVTLSCSPISGHRSVSWYQQTPGQGLQFLFEYFSETQRNKGNFPGRFSGRQFSNSRSEMNVSTLELGDSALYLCASSGRQSSYNEQFFGPGTRLTVL.

This chain uses TRBV6-5 with TRBJ1-2; D is unclear. Germline loops: CDR1 MNHEY, CDR2 SVGAGI. V shed 0 bases and J shed 5 bases, with 10 bases lying between them. The CDR3 has 14 amino acids. DNA for the CDR3: TGTGCCAGCAGTTACTCGGTCAGAACGTATGGCTACACCTTC. Its protein is CASSYSVRTYGYTF.

The chain couples TRBV6-5 to TRBJ1-5; the D gene is possibly TRBD1 (6 bases). Germline V gene lookup returns CDR1 MNHEY and CDR2 SVGAGI. V dropped 6 bases and J dropped 0 bases, with 12 bases sitting between them. This CDR3 is built from 15 residues. The CDR3: CASRRGQLSNQPQHF. CDR3 DNA: TGTGCCAGCAGACGTGGACAGCTTAGCAATCAGCCCCAGCATTTT.

This clone was found once. The V and J genes are TRBV19 and TRBJ1-6; 10 bases match TRBD1. This CDR3 is 16 amino acids long. Trimming cost V 8 bases and J 1 base; bases outside gene matches: 5. Germline V CDR1 and CDR2: LNHDA, SQIVND (reference sequence). CDR3 in amino acids: CASGWTGGSYNSPLHF. The DNA for the CDR3 is TGTGCCAGTGGGTGGACAGGGGGTTCCTATAATTCACCCCTCCACTTT.